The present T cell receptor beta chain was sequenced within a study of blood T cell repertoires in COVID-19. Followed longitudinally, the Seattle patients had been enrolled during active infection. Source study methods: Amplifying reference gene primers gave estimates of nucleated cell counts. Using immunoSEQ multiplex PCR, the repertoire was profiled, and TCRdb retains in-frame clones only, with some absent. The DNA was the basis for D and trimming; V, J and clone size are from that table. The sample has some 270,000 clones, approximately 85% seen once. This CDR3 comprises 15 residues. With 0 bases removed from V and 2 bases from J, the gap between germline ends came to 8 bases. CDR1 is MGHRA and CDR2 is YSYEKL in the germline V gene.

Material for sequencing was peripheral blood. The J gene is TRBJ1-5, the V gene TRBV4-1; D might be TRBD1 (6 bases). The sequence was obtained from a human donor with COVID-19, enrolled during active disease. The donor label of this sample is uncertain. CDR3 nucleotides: TGCGCCAGCAGCCAAGATGCAGGGGGCAATCAGCCCCAGCATTTT. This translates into CASSQDAGGNQPQHF.